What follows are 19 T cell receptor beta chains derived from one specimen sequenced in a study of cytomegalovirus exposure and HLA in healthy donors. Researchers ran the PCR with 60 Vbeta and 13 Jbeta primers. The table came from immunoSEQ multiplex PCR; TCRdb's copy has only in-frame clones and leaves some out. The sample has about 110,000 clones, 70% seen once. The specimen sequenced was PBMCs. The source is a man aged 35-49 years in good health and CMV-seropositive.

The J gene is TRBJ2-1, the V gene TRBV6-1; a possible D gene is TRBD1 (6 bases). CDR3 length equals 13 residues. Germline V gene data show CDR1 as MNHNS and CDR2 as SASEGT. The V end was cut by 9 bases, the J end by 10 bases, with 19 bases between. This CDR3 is CASTGSPLREQFF. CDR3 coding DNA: TGTGCCAGTACAGGGTCCCCCCTCAGGGAGCAGTTCTTC.

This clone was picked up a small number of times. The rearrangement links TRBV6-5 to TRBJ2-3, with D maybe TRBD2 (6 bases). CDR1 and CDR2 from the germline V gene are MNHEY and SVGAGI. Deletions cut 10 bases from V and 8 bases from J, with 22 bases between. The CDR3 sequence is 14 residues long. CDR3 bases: TGTGCCACCTCCCGGGACTCGCCTGGGGGTACGCAGTATTTT. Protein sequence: CATSRDSPGGTQYF.

The chain's CDR3 is CASSLGAGRAGGEQFF. The CDR3 nucleotides are TGTGCCAGCAGCTTAGGGGCCGGGAGGGCCGGGGGTGAGCAGTTCTTC. This chain connects TRBV7-9 to TRBJ2-1; TRBD2 agrees at 8 bases. Trimming removed 1 base from V and 9 bases from J; junction bases left unmatched: 11. The CDR3 covers 16 residues. CDR1 and CDR2 from the germline V gene are SEHNR and FQNEAQ (reference sequence).

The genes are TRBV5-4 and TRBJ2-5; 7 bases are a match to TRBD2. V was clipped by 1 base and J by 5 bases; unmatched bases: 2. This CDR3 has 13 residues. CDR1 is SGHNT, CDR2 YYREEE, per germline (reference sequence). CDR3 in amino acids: CASSLMGGETQYF. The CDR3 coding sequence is TGTGCCAGCAGCTTGATGGGAGGGGAGACCCAGTACTTC.

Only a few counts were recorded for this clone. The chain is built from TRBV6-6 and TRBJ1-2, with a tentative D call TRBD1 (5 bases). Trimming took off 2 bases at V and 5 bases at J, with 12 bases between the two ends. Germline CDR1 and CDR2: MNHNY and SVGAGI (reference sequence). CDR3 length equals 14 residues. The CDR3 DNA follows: TGTGCCAGCAGTTACGGGGAATCAGGGTATGGCTACACCTTC. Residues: CASSYGESGYGYTF.

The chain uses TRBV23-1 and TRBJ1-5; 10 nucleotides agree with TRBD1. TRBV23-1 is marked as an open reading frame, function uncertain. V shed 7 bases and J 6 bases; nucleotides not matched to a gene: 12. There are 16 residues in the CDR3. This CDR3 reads CASTPTGGAGCQPQHF. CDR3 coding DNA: TGCGCCAGCACCCCGACAGGGGGCGCTGGGTGTCAGCCCCAGCATTTT.

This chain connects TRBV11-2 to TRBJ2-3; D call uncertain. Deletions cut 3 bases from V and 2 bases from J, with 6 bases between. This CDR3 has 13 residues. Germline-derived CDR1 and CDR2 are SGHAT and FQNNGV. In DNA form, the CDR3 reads TGTGCCAGCAGCTTTTGGGCCACAGATACGCAGTATTTT. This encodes CASSFWATDTQYF.

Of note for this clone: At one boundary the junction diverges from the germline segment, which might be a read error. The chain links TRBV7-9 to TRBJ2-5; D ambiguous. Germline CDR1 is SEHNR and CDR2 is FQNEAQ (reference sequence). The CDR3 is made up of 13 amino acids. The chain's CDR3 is CSSSLSGSETQYF. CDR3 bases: TGTTCCAGCAGCTTATCCGGGTCCGAGACCCAGTACTTC.

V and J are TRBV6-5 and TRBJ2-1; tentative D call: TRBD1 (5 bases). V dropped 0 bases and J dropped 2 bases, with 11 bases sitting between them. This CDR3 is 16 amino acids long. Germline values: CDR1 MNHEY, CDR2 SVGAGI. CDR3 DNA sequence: TGTGCCAGCAGTTACTCTTACAGGAAGACCTACAATGAGCAGTTCTTC. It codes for CASSYSYRKTYNEQFF.

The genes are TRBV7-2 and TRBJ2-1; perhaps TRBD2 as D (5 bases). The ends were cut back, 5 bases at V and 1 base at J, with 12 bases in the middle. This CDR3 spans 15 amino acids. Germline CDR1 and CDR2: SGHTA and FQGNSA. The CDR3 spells CASSVYGNSYNEQFF. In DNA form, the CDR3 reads TGTGCCAGCAGCGTGTACGGGAATTCCTACAATGAGCAGTTCTTC.

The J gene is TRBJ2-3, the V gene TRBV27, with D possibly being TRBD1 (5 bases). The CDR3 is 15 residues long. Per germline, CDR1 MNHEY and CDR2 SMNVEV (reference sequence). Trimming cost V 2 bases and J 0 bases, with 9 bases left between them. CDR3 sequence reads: CASSLIQDSTDTQYF. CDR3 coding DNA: TGTGCCAGCAGTTTAATACAGGATAGCACAGATACGCAGTATTTT.

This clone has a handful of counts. CDR3 coding DNA: TGTGCCAGCAGCCCCAGGCCCGGGATTTTAAACTATGGCTACACCTTC. It encodes CASSPRPGILNYGYTF. The chain combines TRBV11-2 with TRBJ1-2; D gene unclear. Per germline, CDR1 SGHAT and CDR2 FQNNGV. This CDR3 is built from 16 residues. V gave up 5 bases and J gave up 2 bases, with 18 bases separating them.

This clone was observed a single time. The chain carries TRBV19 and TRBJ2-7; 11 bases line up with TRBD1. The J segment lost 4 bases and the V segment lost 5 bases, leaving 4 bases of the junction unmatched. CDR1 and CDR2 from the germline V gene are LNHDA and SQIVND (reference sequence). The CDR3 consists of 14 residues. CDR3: CASSGGQGVYEQYF. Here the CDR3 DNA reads TGTGCCAGTAGTGGGGGACAGGGGGTTTACGAGCAGTACTTC.

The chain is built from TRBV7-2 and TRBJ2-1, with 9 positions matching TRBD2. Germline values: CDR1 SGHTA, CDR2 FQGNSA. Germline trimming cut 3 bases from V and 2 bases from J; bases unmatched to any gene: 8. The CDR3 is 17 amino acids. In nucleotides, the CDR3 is TGTGCCAGCAGCTTGAGTAGCGGGAGAATCACCTACAATGAGCAGTTCTTC. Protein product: CASSLSSGRITYNEQFF. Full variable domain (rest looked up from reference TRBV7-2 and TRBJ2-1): GAGVSQSPSNKVTEKGKDVELRCDPISGHTALYWYRQSLGQGLEFLIYFQGNSAPDKSGLPSDRFSAERTGGSVSTLTIQRTQQEDSAVYLCASSLSSGRITYNEQFFGPGTRLTVL.

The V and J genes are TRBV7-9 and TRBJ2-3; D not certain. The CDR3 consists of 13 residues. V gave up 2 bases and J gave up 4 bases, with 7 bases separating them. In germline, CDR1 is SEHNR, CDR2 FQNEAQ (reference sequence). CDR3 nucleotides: TGTGCCAGCAGCTTACCGGGTCCAGATACGCAGTATTTT. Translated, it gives CASSLPGPDTQYF.

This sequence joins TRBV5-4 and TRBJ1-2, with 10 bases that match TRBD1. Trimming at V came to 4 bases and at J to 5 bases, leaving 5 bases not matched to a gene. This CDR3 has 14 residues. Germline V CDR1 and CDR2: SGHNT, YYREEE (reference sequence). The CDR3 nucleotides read TGTGCCAGCAGCACTGGGGACAGGGGATATGGCTACACCTTC. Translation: CASSTGDRGYGYTF. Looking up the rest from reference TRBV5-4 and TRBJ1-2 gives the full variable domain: ETGVTQSPTHLIKTRGQQVTLRCSSQSGHNTVSWYQQALGQGPQFIFQYYREEENGRGNFPPRFSGLQFPNYSSELNVNALELDDSALYLCASSTGDRGYGYTFGSGTRLTVV.

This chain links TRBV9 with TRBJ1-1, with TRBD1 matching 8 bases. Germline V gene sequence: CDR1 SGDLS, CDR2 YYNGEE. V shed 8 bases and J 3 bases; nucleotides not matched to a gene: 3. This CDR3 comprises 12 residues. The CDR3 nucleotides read TGTGCCAGTGGACAGGGTGACACTGAAGCTTTCTTT. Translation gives CASGQGDTEAFF.

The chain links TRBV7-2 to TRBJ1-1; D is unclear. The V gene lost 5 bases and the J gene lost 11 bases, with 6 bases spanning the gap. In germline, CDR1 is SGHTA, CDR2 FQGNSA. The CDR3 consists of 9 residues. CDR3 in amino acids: CASSPRAFF. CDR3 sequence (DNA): TGTGCCAGCAGCCCCCGGGCTTTCTTT.

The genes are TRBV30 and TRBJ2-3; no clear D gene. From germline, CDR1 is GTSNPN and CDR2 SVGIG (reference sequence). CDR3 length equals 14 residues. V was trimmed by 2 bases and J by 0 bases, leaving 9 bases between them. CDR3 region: CAWSTVSSTDTQYF. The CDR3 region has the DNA TGTGCCTGGAGTACGGTTTCTAGCACAGATACGCAGTATTTT.